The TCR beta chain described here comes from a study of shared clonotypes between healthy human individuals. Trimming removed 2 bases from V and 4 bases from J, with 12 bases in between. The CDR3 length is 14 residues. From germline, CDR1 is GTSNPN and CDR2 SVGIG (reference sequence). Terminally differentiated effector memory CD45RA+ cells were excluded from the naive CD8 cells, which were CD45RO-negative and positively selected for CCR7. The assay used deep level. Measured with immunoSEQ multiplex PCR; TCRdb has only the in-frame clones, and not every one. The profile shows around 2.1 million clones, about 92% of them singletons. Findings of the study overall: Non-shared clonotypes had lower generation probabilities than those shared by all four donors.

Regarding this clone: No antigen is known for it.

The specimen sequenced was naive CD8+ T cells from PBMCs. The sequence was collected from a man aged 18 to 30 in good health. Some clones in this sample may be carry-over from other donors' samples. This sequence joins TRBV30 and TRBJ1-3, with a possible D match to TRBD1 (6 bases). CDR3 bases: TGTGCCTGGAGTACCGGGACATACGGAAACACCATATATTTT. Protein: CAWSTGTYGNTIYF.